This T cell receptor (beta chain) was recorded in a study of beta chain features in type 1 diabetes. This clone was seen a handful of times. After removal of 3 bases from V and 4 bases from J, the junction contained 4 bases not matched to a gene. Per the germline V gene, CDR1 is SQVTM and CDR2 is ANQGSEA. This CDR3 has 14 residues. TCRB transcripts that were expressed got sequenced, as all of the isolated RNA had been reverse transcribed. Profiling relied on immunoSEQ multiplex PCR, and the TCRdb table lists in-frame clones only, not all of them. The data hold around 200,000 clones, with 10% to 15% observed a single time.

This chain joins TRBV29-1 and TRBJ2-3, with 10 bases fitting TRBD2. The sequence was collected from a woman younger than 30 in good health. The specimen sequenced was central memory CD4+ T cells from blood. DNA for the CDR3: TGCAGCGTTGAGGTGGGGACTAGCGCAGATACGCAGTATTTT. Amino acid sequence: CSVEVGTSADTQYF.